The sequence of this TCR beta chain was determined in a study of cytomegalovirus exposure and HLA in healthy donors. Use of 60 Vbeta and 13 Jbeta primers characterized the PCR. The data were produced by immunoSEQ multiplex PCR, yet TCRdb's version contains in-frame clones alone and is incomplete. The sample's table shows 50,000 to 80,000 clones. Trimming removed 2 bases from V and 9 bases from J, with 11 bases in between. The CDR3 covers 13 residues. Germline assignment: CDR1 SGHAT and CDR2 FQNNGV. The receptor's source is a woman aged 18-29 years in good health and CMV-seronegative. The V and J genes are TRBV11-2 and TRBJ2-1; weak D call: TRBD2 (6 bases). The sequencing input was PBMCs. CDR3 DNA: TGTGCCAGCAGCTTATCCGGGAGCCTTGAGCAGTTCTTC. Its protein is CASSLSGSLEQFF.